These T cell receptor beta chains were read from a single sample in a study of cytomegalovirus exposure and HLA in healthy donors. Measured with immunoSEQ multiplex PCR; TCRdb has only the in-frame clones, and not every one. This table holds a few hundred thousand clones, 85% to 90% found once. Sequencing was carried out using PBMCs. The origin of the receptors is a woman between 18 and 29 years old in good health and CMV-seronegative. Each CDR3 is given with its conserved first and last residue.

TRBJ1-4 | 13 | TRBV6-1 | CASSDRWGEKLFF
TRBJ1-1 | 14 | TRBV27 | CASSWDSVNTEAFF
TRBJ2-7 | 15 | TRBV5-1 | CASSLASGGGYEQYF
TRBJ1-4 | 12 | TRBV30 | CAWGTENEKLFF
TRBJ2-7 | 13 | TRBV6-5 | CASSRQGLDEQYF
TRBJ1-2 | 12 | TRBV29-1 | CSVSGHNYGYTF
TRBJ2-7 | 15 | TRBV5-5 | CASTTLTGFSYEQYF
TRBJ1-6 | 14 | TRBV5-6 | CASSFGRNNSPLHF
TRBJ2-7 | 11 | TRBV4-1 | CASSQFSEQYF
TRBJ1-3 | 14 | TRBV6-6 | CASSPHEPGNTIYF
TRBJ2-1 | 15 | TRBV7-3 | CASSPQGQNYNEQFF
TRBJ1-4 | 14 | TRBV5-1 | CASSLGGGGEKLFF
TRBJ1-2 | 12 | TRBV5-6 | CASSSGGSGYTF
TRBJ1-6 | 17 | TRBV7-8 | CASSLEQAYSYNSPLHF
TRBJ1-5 | 16 | TRBV4-1 | CASSQVHSDRDQPQHF
TRBJ1-5 | 14 | TRBV19 | CASSPQGGNQPQHF
TRBJ2-1 | 11 | TRBV10-3 | CAISESQEQFF
TRBJ2-1 | 13 | TRBV6-5 | CASRRGVGNEQFF
TRBJ2-3 | 21 | TRBV27 | CASSSTRPRRTSGGSGDTQYF
TRBJ2-3 | 15 | TRBV18 | CASSSTGGDTDTQYF
TRBJ2-7 | 14 | TRBV27 | CASSPSTGLYEQYF